Below, one T cell receptor beta chain is given with its context. The specificity of this receptor is unknown. The input lacks base qualities; no much larger clone sits a single base away. Patients with a history of autoimmune disease or receiving systemic immunosuppression were excluded from the trial. In every dose cohort, peripheral blood was drawn for TCR sequencing at baseline, cycle 4 day 1, and cycle 7 day 1. The samples were taken from a phase I, first-in-human, multicenter, open-label dose-escalation trial of ivuxolimab. Adults with locally advanced or metastatic melanoma, renal cell, hepatocellular, or head and neck squamous cell carcinoma were enrolled in the trial. CD4+ and CD8+ T cells were sorted separately from peripheral blood before TCR sequencing. The CDR3 measures 13 amino acids from cysteine to phenylalanine. Only the CDR3 part of the read is kept: 39 bases, read in frame from the first base. CDR1 and CDR2, per the germline V gene, are SQVTM and ANQGSEA. V and J are truncated by 3 bases and 3 bases respectively, leaving an intervening sequence of 9 bases.

Genomic DNA was isolated from the sorted cells so that the TCRbeta CDR3 region could be sequenced. The immunoSEQ Assay was used for sequencing of TCRbeta CDR3 regions. Not all clones reach the TCRdb copy of this immuneACCESS table, which keeps in-frame sequences only. Checked studies attribute under half of the gap to unresolved V genes and leave the rest unexplained. The sample contains 46,000 or so clones, roughly three quarters of them found a single time. The ten largest clonotypes hold roughly 3% of the sample. These data belong to a study of OX40 agonist ivuxolimab in advanced cancers. In terms of the full investigation: Ivuxolimab was a fully human IgG2 agonistic monoclonal antibody targeting the costimulatory receptor OX40 (CD134). Of the approximately 54 patients in dose escalation, about 20 had hepatocellular carcinoma, about 15 had melanoma, 9 had renal cell carcinoma and 9 had head and neck cancer. The paper describes the monotherapy dose-escalation part (N ≈ 52 patients) of the phase I trial of ivuxolimab. Peripheral TCRbeta sequencing aimed to test whether ivuxolimab altered TCR sequence diversity and caused clonal T-cell expansion. A male proportion of roughly 85% and a mean age of approximately 61 years, ranging from about 23 to 90, were recorded for the dose-escalation cohort. Prior anti-PD-1, anti-PD-L1 or anti-CTLA-4 therapy was permitted, and 40% of dose-escalation patients had received checkpoint inhibitors. Intravenous ivuxolimab was administered to patients every 2 weeks at six dose levels: 0.01, 0.1, 0.3, 1.5, 3 and 10 mg/kg. Partial responses occurred in three dose-escalation patients, of whom one had hepatocellular carcinoma and two had cutaneous melanoma.

The study at large found these results: The antigen specificity of the clonally expanded peripheral T cells was not determined. Low levels of normalized T-cell clonal expansion were also shown by some nonresponding patients. After ivuxolimab, expanded clones were on average more numerous among CD8+ T cells than among CD4+ T cells. In partial responders in the 0.1-3.0 mg/kg groups, normalized peripheral clonal expansion was found to be among the lowest, especially among CD8+ T cells. At doses of 0.1 to 3.0 mg/kg, clonal expansion of both CD4+ and CD8+ blood T cells was observed from baseline to week 6.

The clonotype was recovered from an adult with an advanced solid tumor such as melanoma, head and neck, liver or kidney cancer. This chain is built from TRBV29-1 and TRBJ2-4; 5 matching bases give a weak D call of TRBD2. This sample comprised CD4+ or CD8+ T cells sorted from blood, obtained in a trial of the OX40 agonist ivuxolimab. The CDR3 corresponds to CSVERDDKNIQYF. The DNA sequence reads TGCAGCGTTGAGAGGGATGACAAAAACATTCAGTACTTC. With the rest looked up from the reference TRBV29-1 and TRBJ2-4 genes rather than sequenced, the full variable domain is SAVISQKPSRDICQRGTSLTIQCQVDSQVTMMFWYRQQPGQSLTLIATANQGSEATYESGFVIDKFPISRPNLTFSTLTVSNMSPEDSSIYLCSVERDDKNIQYFGAGTRLSVL.